A selection of T cell receptor beta chains follows, all from one sample in a study of graft-versus-host responses after intestinal transplantation. These receptors' antigens are unknown. Here immunoSEQ multiplex PCR was the method, and the copy in TCRdb shows in-frame clones only, minus some. Of about 86,000 clones listed, about 87% are singletons. The sequencing here drew on unstimulated CD4+ T cells sorted from spleen or lymph node cells, taken before transplant. The receptors stem from a human donor who was the organ donor for an intestinal transplant. The CDR3 runs from the conserved cysteine through the conserved F or W. D genes are given only for firm matches. Clone sizes are given selectively: once, few, many, or a class where the clone is expanded.

d_call: TRBD1; j_call: TRBJ2-1; clone_size: .; v_call: TRBV9; cdr3_nt: TGTGCCAGCAGCGTCCGGGACAGTGTGGGGAATGAGCAGTTCTTC; cdr3_aa: CASSVRDSVGNEQFF
d_call: TRBD1; j_call: TRBJ2-5; clone_size: .; v_call: TRBV29-1; cdr3_nt: TGCAGCGTCAGTCGAGACAGGGCGAGTGAGACCCAGTACTTC; cdr3_aa: CSVSRDRASETQYF
d_call: .; j_call: TRBJ2-7; clone_size: .; v_call: TRBV30; cdr3_nt: TGTGCCTGGCGGTGGGGCCGAAGGAGCTCCTACGAGCAGTACTTC; cdr3_aa: CAWRWGRRSSYEQYF
d_call: .; j_call: TRBJ2-7; clone_size: .; v_call: TRBV7-8; cdr3_nt: TGTGCCAGCAGCTTAGAGGGGACTTGGCAAGCCTACGAGCAGTACTTC; cdr3_aa: CASSLEGTWQAYEQYF
d_call: .; j_call: TRBJ2-7; clone_size: .; v_call: TRBV28; cdr3_nt: TGTGCCAGCACCCGGAGGCAAGGCTACGAGCAGTACTTC; cdr3_aa: CASTRRQGYEQYF
d_call: TRBD1; j_call: TRBJ1-4; clone_size: .; v_call: TRBV5-6; cdr3_nt: TGTGCCAGCAGCTTCGGGACAGGGGCAACTAATGAAAAACTGTTTTTT; cdr3_aa: CASSFGTGATNEKLFF
d_call: .; j_call: TRBJ1-5; clone_size: .; v_call: TRBV5-4; cdr3_nt: TGTGCCAGCAGCCCCTCCGGGCCGAGGGATAGGGGCAATCAGCCCCAGCATTTT; cdr3_aa: CASSPSGPRDRGNQPQHF
d_call: .; j_call: TRBJ1-6; clone_size: .; v_call: TRBV7-2; cdr3_nt: TGTGCCAGCACCCATCCCAATTCACCCCTCCACTTT; cdr3_aa: CASTHPNSPLHF
d_call: TRBD2; j_call: TRBJ2-4; clone_size: .; v_call: TRBV7-9; cdr3_nt: TGTGCCAGCAGCTTAATGCGGGAGGGCCGACATGTAGCCAAAAACATTCAGTACTTC; cdr3_aa: CASSLMREGRHVAKNIQYF
d_call: TRBD1; j_call: TRBJ2-7; clone_size: once; v_call: TRBV28; cdr3_nt: TGTGCCAGCAGCTGGGGGTGGGACAGCTTCTCCTACGAGCAGTACTTC; cdr3_aa: CASSWGWDSFSYEQYF
d_call: .; j_call: TRBJ1-2; clone_size: .; v_call: TRBV4-2; cdr3_nt: TGTGCCAGCAGCCAAGCAGAGGATTATGGCTACACCTTC; cdr3_aa: CASSQAEDYGYTF
d_call: .; j_call: TRBJ1-3; clone_size: .; v_call: TRBV30; cdr3_nt: TGTGCCTGGAGTGTACGACTGGGCTCTGGAAACACCATATATTTT; cdr3_aa: CAWSVRLGSGNTIYF
d_call: .; j_call: TRBJ2-5; clone_size: .; v_call: TRBV7-2; cdr3_nt: TGTGCCAGCAGCCCCGACGGGGAGACCCAGTACTTC; cdr3_aa: CASSPDGETQYF
d_call: .; j_call: TRBJ2-1; clone_size: once; v_call: TRBV7-9; cdr3_nt: TGTGCCAGCAGCTTGGCCCGGGCCCGACTAGACGGCAATGAGCAGTTCTTC; cdr3_aa: CASSLARARLDGNEQFF
d_call: .; j_call: TRBJ2-7; clone_size: .; v_call: TRBV18; cdr3_nt: TGTGCCAGCTCACCATGGGGCTACTACGAGCAGTACTTC; cdr3_aa: CASSPWGYYEQYF
d_call: TRBD2; j_call: TRBJ2-1; clone_size: .; v_call: TRBV7-8; cdr3_nt: TGTGCCAGCAGCTTAGGCCTAGCGGGAATATTTTCTAGTGAGCAGTTCTTC; cdr3_aa: CASSLGLAGIFSSEQFF
d_call: .; j_call: TRBJ2-1; clone_size: .; v_call: TRBV19; cdr3_nt: TGTGCCAGTAGTATCAGCAGGGGCTCCTACAATGAGCAGTTCTTC; cdr3_aa: CASSISRGSYNEQFF
d_call: .; j_call: TRBJ2-1; clone_size: .; v_call: TRBV7-2; cdr3_nt: TGTGCCAGCAGCTTGGACGTGGCGGGTATGTACAATGAGCAGTTCTTC; cdr3_aa: CASSLDVAGMYNEQFF
d_call: TRBD2; j_call: TRBJ2-7; clone_size: .; v_call: TRBV28; cdr3_nt: TGTGCCAGCAAGACTAGCGGGATCTCCTACGAGCAGTACTTC; cdr3_aa: CASKTSGISYEQYF
d_call: .; j_call: TRBJ2-3; clone_size: few; v_call: TRBV7-2; cdr3_nt: TGTGCCAGCAGCTTACCTCTACATACGCAGTATTTT; cdr3_aa: CASSLPLHTQYF
d_call: .; j_call: TRBJ1-1; clone_size: .; v_call: TRBV6-1; cdr3_nt: TGTGCCAGCCGTAGATGGAACACTGAAGCTTTCTTT; cdr3_aa: CASRRWNTEAFF
d_call: TRBD2; j_call: TRBJ2-7; clone_size: .; v_call: TRBV5-1; cdr3_nt: TGCGCCAGCAGCGATCCTAGCGGGGGGGGCTACGAGCAGTACTTC; cdr3_aa: CASSDPSGGGYEQYF
d_call: .; j_call: TRBJ1-4; clone_size: .; v_call: TRBV19; cdr3_nt: TGTGCCAGTAGTATTCTGGGGAGAGGACCTAATGAAAAACTGTTTTTT; cdr3_aa: CASSILGRGPNEKLFF
d_call: .; j_call: TRBJ1-3; clone_size: .; v_call: TRBV21-1; cdr3_nt: TGTGCCAGCAGCAACCGGACATCTGATGGAAACACCATATATTTT; cdr3_aa: CASSNRTSDGNTIYF
d_call: TRBD2; j_call: TRBJ2-1; clone_size: .; v_call: TRBV30; cdr3_nt: TGTGCCTGTAGATTCAGGGAGGGAGCCCTGTATTACAATGAGCAGTTCTTC; cdr3_aa: CACRFREGALYYNEQFF
d_call: TRBD2; j_call: TRBJ2-3; clone_size: .; v_call: TRBV9; cdr3_nt: TGTGCCAGCTCTACTAGCGGGATCCAAGATACGCAGTATTTT; cdr3_aa: CASSTSGIQDTQYF
d_call: .; j_call: TRBJ1-2; clone_size: .; v_call: TRBV5-4; cdr3_nt: TGTGCCAGCAGCTTGGGACAGGACTATGGCTACACCTTC; cdr3_aa: CASSLGQDYGYTF
d_call: .; j_call: TRBJ2-7; clone_size: .; v_call: TRBV5-1; cdr3_nt: TGCGCCAGCAGCTTGGGACCCCAGACAGGCGAAAGCTCCTACGAGCAGTACTTC; cdr3_aa: CASSLGPQTGESSYEQYF
d_call: .; j_call: TRBJ1-2; clone_size: .; v_call: TRBV15; cdr3_nt: TGTGCCACCAGCAGAGTACGGGGGGGGGCGTATGGCTACACCTTC; cdr3_aa: CATSRVRGGAYGYTF
d_call: TRBD1; j_call: TRBJ2-3; clone_size: once; v_call: TRBV18; cdr3_nt: TGTGCCAGCTCCCGAGGGACAGGGGCCTACACAGATACGCAGTATTTT; cdr3_aa: CASSRGTGAYTDTQYF
d_call: TRBD1; j_call: TRBJ1-1; clone_size: .; v_call: TRBV6-5; cdr3_nt: TGTGCCAGCAGGCCGGGACAGATGAACACTGAAGCTTTCTTT; cdr3_aa: CASRPGQMNTEAFF
d_call: .; j_call: TRBJ2-7; clone_size: .; v_call: TRBV23-1; cdr3_nt: TGCGCCAGCAGTCAATCGATGCCTCTCGGTTGGTACGAGCAGTACTTC; cdr3_aa: CASSQSMPLGWYEQYF
d_call: TRBD2; j_call: TRBJ2-7; clone_size: .; v_call: TRBV4-1; cdr3_nt: TGCGCCAGCAGCCAAGCCGGGACTAGCCTTGCTAGTGAGCAGTACTTC; cdr3_aa: CASSQAGTSLASEQYF
d_call: .; j_call: TRBJ2-7; clone_size: .; v_call: TRBV7-8; cdr3_nt: TGTGCCAGCAGCTTAGGGGAGGTGGACGATGCCTACGAGCAGTACTTC; cdr3_aa: CASSLGEVDDAYEQYF
d_call: .; j_call: TRBJ2-1; clone_size: .; v_call: TRBV5-1; cdr3_nt: TGCGCCAGCAGCGACGAGGGTCACGCCTACAATGAGCAGTTCTTC; cdr3_aa: CASSDEGHAYNEQFF
d_call: TRBD2; j_call: TRBJ2-7; clone_size: .; v_call: TRBV28; cdr3_nt: TGTGCCAGCAGTCCAATTGCAGCGGGAGGGGGGGAGCAGTACTTC; cdr3_aa: CASSPIAAGGGEQYF
d_call: TRBD2; j_call: TRBJ2-3; clone_size: .; v_call: TRBV29-1; cdr3_nt: TGCAGCGCAACTAGCGGGAGACGGTATACGCAGTATTTT; cdr3_aa: CSATSGRRYTQYF
d_call: .; j_call: TRBJ2-3; clone_size: .; v_call: TRBV5-6; cdr3_nt: TGTGCCAGCTCCCAGGTGGATACGCAGTATTTT; cdr3_aa: CASSQVDTQYF